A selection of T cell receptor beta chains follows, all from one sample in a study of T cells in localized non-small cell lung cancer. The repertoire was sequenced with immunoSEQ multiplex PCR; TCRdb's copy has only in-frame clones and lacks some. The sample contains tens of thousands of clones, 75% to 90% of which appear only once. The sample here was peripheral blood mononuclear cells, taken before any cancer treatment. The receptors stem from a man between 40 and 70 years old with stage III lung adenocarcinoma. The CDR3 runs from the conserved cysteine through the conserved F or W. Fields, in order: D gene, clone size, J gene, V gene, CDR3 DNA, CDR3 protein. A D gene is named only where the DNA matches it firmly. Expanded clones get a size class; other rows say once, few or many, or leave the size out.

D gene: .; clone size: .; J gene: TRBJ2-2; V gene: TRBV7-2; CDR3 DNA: TGTGCCAGCAGCTTATTGGGACGCCCGAACACCGGGGAGCTGTTTTTT; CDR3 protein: CASSLLGRPNTGELFF
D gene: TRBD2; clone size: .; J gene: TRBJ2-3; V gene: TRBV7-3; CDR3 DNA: TGTGCCAGCAGCTTACAGAGCGGGGGGTTGGATACGCAGTATTTT; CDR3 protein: CASSLQSGGLDTQYF
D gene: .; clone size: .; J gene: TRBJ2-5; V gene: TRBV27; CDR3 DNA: TGTGCCAGCAGTGAGGGATGGGGCCAAGAGACCCAGTACTTC; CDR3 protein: CASSEGWGQETQYF
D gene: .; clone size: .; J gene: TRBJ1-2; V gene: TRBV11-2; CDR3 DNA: TGTGCCAGCAGCTTAGACAGGACATATGGCTACACCTTC; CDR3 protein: CASSLDRTYGYTF
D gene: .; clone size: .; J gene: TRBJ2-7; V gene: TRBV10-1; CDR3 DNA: TGCGCCAGCAGTGAGTCGGCAGTCCGGGTCTATGCCCCCTACGAGCAGTACTTC; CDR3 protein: CASSESAVRVYAPYEQYF
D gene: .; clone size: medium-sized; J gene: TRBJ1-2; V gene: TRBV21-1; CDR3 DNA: TGTGCCAGCAGCAAAGCCCCGGGACAGGCGTCCGGCTACACCTTC; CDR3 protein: CASSKAPGQASGYTF
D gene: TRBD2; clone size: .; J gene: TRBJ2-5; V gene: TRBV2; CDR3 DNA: TGTGCCAGCACAAGACTAGCGGGAGGGTTGGAGACCCAGTACTTC; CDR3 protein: CASTRLAGGLETQYF
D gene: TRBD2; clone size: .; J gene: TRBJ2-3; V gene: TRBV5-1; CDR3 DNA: TGCGCCAGCAGCTTGGCCGGACTAGACGGAAATACGCAGTATTTT; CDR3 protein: CASSLAGLDGNTQYF
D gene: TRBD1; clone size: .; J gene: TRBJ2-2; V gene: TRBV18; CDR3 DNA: TGTGCCAGCTCACCACCGACAGGGTTAAACACCGGGGAGCTGTTTTTT; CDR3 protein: CASSPPTGLNTGELFF
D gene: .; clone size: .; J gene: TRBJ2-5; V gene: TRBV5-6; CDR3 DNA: TGTGCCAGCAGCTTGGGAGGGGTCGAGACCCAGTACTTC; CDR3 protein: CASSLGGVETQYF
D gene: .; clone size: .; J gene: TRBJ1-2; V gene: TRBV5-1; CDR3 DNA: TGCGCCAGCAGCTTCCGGGACACTTATGGCTACACCTTC; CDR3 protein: CASSFRDTYGYTF
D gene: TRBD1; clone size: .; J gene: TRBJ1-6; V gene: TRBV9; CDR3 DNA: TGTGCCAGCAGCACGCGACAGGGTGAAAATTCACCCCTCCACTTT; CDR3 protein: CASSTRQGENSPLHF
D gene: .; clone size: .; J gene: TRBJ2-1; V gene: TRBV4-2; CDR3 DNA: TGTGCCAGCAGCCCTACGGGGGGCTCATACAATGAGCAGTTCTTC; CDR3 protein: CASSPTGGSYNEQFF
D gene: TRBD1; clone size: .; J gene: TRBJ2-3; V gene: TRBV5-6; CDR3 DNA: TGTGCCAGCAGCTTACAGGGGAATACGCAGTATTTT; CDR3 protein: CASSLQGNTQYF
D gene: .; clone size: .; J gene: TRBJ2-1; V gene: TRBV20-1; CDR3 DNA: TGCAGTGCCCTCAAGACCAATGAGCAGTTCTTC; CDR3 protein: CSALKTNEQFF
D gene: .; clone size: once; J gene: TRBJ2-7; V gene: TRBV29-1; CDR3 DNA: TGCAGCGTTGAAGATGTCGTGCCTCCCGGGGCAAGCTCCTACGAGCAGTACTTC; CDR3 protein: CSVEDVVPPGASSYEQYF
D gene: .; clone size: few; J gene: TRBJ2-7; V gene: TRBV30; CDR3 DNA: TGTGCCTGGAGTGTCAGGGACAGGGGTACTAGCGGGGGCTTC; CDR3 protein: CAWSVRDRGTSGGF
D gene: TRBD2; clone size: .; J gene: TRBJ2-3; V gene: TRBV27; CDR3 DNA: TGTGCCAGCAGTTTTGGGACTACTAGCACAGATACGCAGTATTTT; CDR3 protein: CASSFGTTSTDTQYF